A selection of T cell receptor beta chains follows, all from one sample in a study of T cell responses to AZD1222 COVID-19 vaccine. Only in-frame clones appear in the TCRdb table, and some are missing; sequencing was by immunoSEQ multiplex PCR. The table has 250,000 to 300,000 clones, 94% seen once. Sequenced material: peripheral blood, taken 28 days after the second AZD1222 dose. These TCRs come from an adult who received the AZD1222 COVID-19 vaccine. Both conserved end residues are part of each CDR3. The D gene is left open where the match is weak. Only part of the rows carry a size: once, few, many, or a class if the clone is expanded.

TRBV5-4	TRBD1	NA	TRBJ2-7	TGTGCCAGCAGGAAACAGGGGGTCGACGAGCAGTACTTC	CASRKQGVDEQYF
TRBV11-2	TRBD1	NA	TRBJ2-7	TGTGCCAGCAGCAGGGGACAGGGGGTCAACGAGCAGTACTTC	CASSRGQGVNEQYF
TRBV5-1	TRBD2	NA	TRBJ2-1	TGCGCCAGCAGCTTGGAGCTAGCGGGAGGAAATGAGCAGTTCTTC	CASSLELAGGNEQFF
TRBV10-3	TRBD1	NA	TRBJ1-1	TGTGCCACAAGACAGGGCGAGAACACTGAAGCTTTCTTT	CATRQGENTEAFF
TRBV7-3	NA	NA	TRBJ2-3	TGTGCCAGCAGCTTGGGTGGGGGACGGAGCACAGATACGCAGTATTTT	CASSLGGGRSTDTQYF
TRBV5-5	NA	NA	TRBJ1-5	TGTGCCAGCAGCTTTGACCGCAATCAGCCCCAGCATTTT	CASSFDRNQPQHF
TRBV28	NA	NA	TRBJ1-3	TGTGCCAGCAGTTTAGGACAGAGCTTCTCTGGAAACACCATATATTTT	CASSLGQSFSGNTIYF
TRBV19	NA	NA	TRBJ1-5	TGTGCCAGTAGTATGCCGCAGGTTCATCAGCCCCAGCATTTT	CASSMPQVHQPQHF
TRBV14	TRBD1	NA	TRBJ2-5	TGTGCCAGCAGCCTCCTGAGGGGGCGGGAAGAGACCCAGTACTTC	CASSLLRGREETQYF
TRBV23-1	NA	NA	TRBJ1-2	TGCGCCAGCAGTCGGTCGGATGGCTACACCTTC	CASSRSDGYTF
TRBV9	TRBD2	NA	TRBJ2-1	TGTGCCAGCAGCCCTTCTGGCGGGAGTCACATGGGCAATGAGCAGTTCTTC	CASSPSGGSHMGNEQFF
TRBV7-9	TRBD2	NA	TRBJ2-5	TGTGCCAGCACCCATCCGGCGGGGGGAAAAGAGACCCAGTACTTC	CASTHPAGGKETQYF
TRBV20-1	NA	NA	TRBJ1-3	TGCAGTGCTCACGCGGGACACACCATATATTTT	CSAHAGHTIYF
TRBV28	TRBD2	NA	TRBJ2-3	TGTGCCACTAGCGGCATCACAGATACGCAGTATTTT	CATSGITDTQYF
TRBV4-1	NA	NA	TRBJ1-6	TGCGCCAGCAGTCCCCGGACGTCCGGTAATAATTCACCCCTCCACTTT	CASSPRTSGNNSPLHF
TRBV9	TRBD1	once	TRBJ2-7	TGTGCCAGCAGCGGAGGGACAGCTACTAGCTCCTACGAGCAGTACTTC	CASSGGTATSSYEQYF
TRBV20-1	NA	once	TRBJ2-3	TGCAGTGCTATTGACGGACAAAGAGGGGATACGCAGTATTTT	CSAIDGQRGDTQYF
TRBV27	NA	NA	TRBJ1-2	TGTGCCAGCAGTTTATATGGTTCAGGCTCAGGTGGCTACACCTTC	CASSLYGSGSGGYTF
TRBV29-1	TRBD2	NA	TRBJ2-1	TGCAGCGTTGGGGGGAGCGGGAGCCTAGTCGATGAGCAGTTCTTC	CSVGGSGSLVDEQFF
TRBV2	NA	NA	TRBJ1-3	TGTGCCAGCAGTGAATTGGGACTTCCCGGAAACACCATATATTTT	CASSELGLPGNTIYF
TRBV5-4	NA	NA	TRBJ1-2	TGTGCCAGCAGCTTGGCCCGGGGTGCCAACTATGGCTACACCTTC	CASSLARGANYGYTF
TRBV7-2	TRBD1	NA	TRBJ1-5	TGTGCCAGCAACCCGACAGGGGTTACTCAGCCCCAGCATTTT	CASNPTGVTQPQHF
TRBV6-5	NA	NA	TRBJ1-1	TGTGCCAGCAGTTATTCCAGTCTTCAGAACACTGAAGCTTTCTTT	CASSYSSLQNTEAFF
TRBV27	NA	NA	TRBJ2-3	TGTGCCAGCAGTTTTAGGCAGGGGGGCGCAGATACGCAGTATTTT	CASSFRQGGADTQYF
TRBV7-8	TRBD2	NA	TRBJ2-1	TGTGCCAGCACCCATCGGACTAGCCCCTACAATGAGCAGTTCTTC	CASTHRTSPYNEQFF
TRBV3-1/TRBV3-2	NA	NA	TRBJ1-2	TGTGCCAGCAGCGGACCCCCACGTCACTATGGCTACACCTTC	CASSGPPRHYGYTF
TRBV6-5	TRBD1	NA	TRBJ2-1	TGTGCCAGCACCAGGACAGGCCACTACAATGAGCAGTTCTTC	CASTRTGHYNEQFF
TRBV18	NA	NA	TRBJ1-2	TGTGCCAGCTCACCACAAGAAAAGCACTATGGCTACACCTTC	CASSPQEKHYGYTF
TRBV5-1	NA	once	TRBJ1-6	TGCGCCAGCAGCTTATCCGGCGGGGGGCATTCACCCCTCCACTTT	CASSLSGGGHSPLHF
TRBV2	NA	NA	TRBJ1-2	TGTGCCAGCACCCTCGACAGAGAGCTCTATGGCTACACCTTC	CASTLDRELYGYTF
TRBV5-4	NA	NA	TRBJ2-7	TGTGCCAGCAGCCGCGAAGGACAGTTCTCCTACGAGCAGTACTTC	CASSREGQFSYEQYF
TRBV7-2	TRBD1	NA	TRBJ1-4	TGTGCCAGCAGCTTAGTGGGACAGGGGATCAATAATGAAAAACTGTTTTTT	CASSLVGQGINNEKLFF
TRBV2	TRBD1	NA	TRBJ2-7	TGTGCCAGCAGTCGACAGGGGGCGTACGAGCAGTACTTC	CASSRQGAYEQYF
TRBV29-1	TRBD2	NA	TRBJ2-3	TGCAGCGTTGACCCCAGCGGGAGTGGTTCAGATACGCAGTATTTT	CSVDPSGSGSDTQYF
TRBV3-1/TRBV3-2	NA	once	TRBJ1-1	TGTGCCAGCAGCCTAGCCGGAGGGGACACTGAAGCTTTCTTT	CASSLAGGDTEAFF
TRBV28	NA	once	TRBJ1-2	TGTGCCAGCAGTTTCGGGGCGGGGGCAGGTGGCTACACCTTC	CASSFGAGAGGYTF
TRBV9	NA	NA	TRBJ1-3	TGTGCCAGCAGCGTAGGGACCAGGGACGAGGGGAACACCATATATTTT	CASSVGTRDEGNTIYF
TRBV7-2	NA	NA	TRBJ1-2	TGTGCCAGCAGCTCTATCGGCTATGGCTACACCTTC	CASSSIGYGYTF
TRBV3-1/TRBV3-2	NA	once	TRBJ2-7	TGTGCCAGCAGCCCCCCTGGGAGGCTGAGATATCCTTACGAGCAGTACTTC	CASSPPGRLRYPYEQYF
TRBV10-1	NA	once	TRBJ2-7	TGCGCCAGCAGCGTGGGACCAACTTACGAGCAGTACTTC	CASSVGPTYEQYF
TRBV7-9	NA	NA	TRBJ2-3	TGTGCCAGCAGCTTGGGTCAGGGGATTGACACAGATACGCAGTATTTT	CASSLGQGIDTDTQYF
TRBV2	NA	NA	TRBJ2-7	TGTGCCAGCAGTGGAACTGGCACTCCCTACGAGCAGTACTTC	CASSGTGTPYEQYF
TRBV6-4	NA	NA	TRBJ2-7	TGTGCCGGGTCCCTTTGTTCCTACGAGCAGTACTTC	CAGSLCSYEQYF
TRBV5-1	TRBD1	NA	TRBJ2-7	TGCGCCAGCTCTCCTCACGACAGGGGCGCCTACGAGCAGTACTTC	CASSPHDRGAYEQYF
TRBV12-2	NA	NA	TRBJ2-2	TGTGCAAGTCGCTTAGCGGGGCGGGAAATCACCGGGGAGCTGTTTTTT	CASRLAGREITGELFF
TRBV10-3	TRBD1	NA	TRBJ2-7	TGTGCCATCAGTGAGGGGGACAGGGACTCCTACGAGCAGTACTTC	CAISEGDRDSYEQYF
TRBV6-5	NA	NA	TRBJ2-7	TGTGCCAGCAGTTCGCTGGAGAGGGTCTCCTACGAGCAGTACTTC	CASSSLERVSYEQYF
TRBV10-3	NA	NA	TRBJ1-5	TGTGCCATCAAGAGGGAGGGTCAGCCCCAGCATTTT	CAIKREGQPQHF